Each of the 18 T cell receptor beta chains below was sequenced from the same sample in a study of T cell changes during pregnancy in multiple sclerosis. Libraries were prepared by immunoSEQ multiplex PCR; TCRdb keeps only in-frame clonotypes and omits some of them. The table lists roughly 86,000 clones, roughly 92% of them singletons. Sequenced here: peripheral blood, sampled in the first trimester of pregnancy. All receptors derive from a female donor with multiple sclerosis, enrolled in a pregnancy study.

The DNA of the CDR3 is TGTGCCAGCAGTTTATTCGGCTCTGGGGCCAACGTCCTGACTTTC. It codes for CASSLFGSGANVLTF. The chain uses TRBV28 and TRBJ2-6; D uncertain. The CDR3 length is 15 residues. Per germline, CDR1 MDHEN and CDR2 SYDVKM. V was clipped by 1 base and J by 0 bases, with 4 bases between them.

The chain couples TRBV29-1 to TRBJ2-7; the D gene is possibly TRBD2 (5 bases). CDR3 length equals 11 residues. Germline V gene lookup returns CDR1 SQVTM and CDR2 ANQGSEA. V lost 7 bases to trimming and J lost 3 bases, with 10 bases between them. The CDR3 sequence is CSAAVHYEQYF. DNA of the CDR3: TGCAGCGCAGCGGTACACTACGAGCAGTACTTC.

The chain couples TRBV6-1 to TRBJ1-1; TRBD1 aligns across 8 bases. The CDR3 is 13 amino acids. Trimming took 8 bases from V and 6 from J; bases not matched to a gene: 8. Germline CDR1 MNHNS, CDR2 SASEGT. CDR3 nucleotides: TGTGCCAGCCAAGTACAGGGGGTCCCTGAAGCTTTCTTT. Its protein product is CASQVQGVPEAFF.

In its sample, this clone was seen once. This rearrangement joins TRBV4-1 to TRBJ2-5; D is undetermined. V lost 0 bases and J 4 bases, leaving 12 bases between the germline ends. This CDR3 contains 15 residues. In germline, CDR1 is MGHRA, CDR2 YSYEKL. Written as DNA, the CDR3 is TGCGCCAGCAGCCAAGATCCGGGTCTTACAGAGACCCAGTACTTC. It specifies CASSQDPGLTETQYF.

The gene calls are TRBV19 and TRBJ1-1; 7 nucleotides align to TRBD1. The CDR3 loop spans 16 amino acids. Germline trimming cut 4 bases from V and 3 bases from J; bases unmatched to any gene: 11. CDR1 LNHDA and CDR2 SQIVND come from the germline V gene (reference sequence). CDR3 sequence (DNA): TGTGCCAGTAGTAGAGGGTTAGGGGGCGCGGACACTGAAGCTTTCTTT. Its translation: CASSRGLGGADTEAFF.

V is TRBV28 and J is TRBJ2-1; possible D gene TRBD1, 5 bases. Trimming pared 6 bases from V and 8 bases from J, leaving 14 bases between. Germline V gene sequence: CDR1 MDHEN, CDR2 SYDVKM. The CDR3 sequence is 13 residues long. This chain's CDR3 is CASRRGIQYEQFF. For the CDR3, the DNA is TGTGCCAGCAGAAGGGGAATACAATATGAGCAGTTCTTC.

The V call is TRBV6-5, the J call TRBJ2-1; TRBD2 matches 9 bases. Germline V lookup: CDR1 MNHEY, CDR2 SVGAGI. V dropped 7 bases and J dropped 6; count of bases not matched to a gene: 4. CDR3 size: 13 residues. CDR3 sequence reads: CASKRTSVNEQFF. CDR3 in DNA: TGTGCCAGCAAGAGGACTAGCGTCAATGAGCAGTTCTTC.

This clone has only one observation. This chain uses TRBV7-9 with TRBJ1-1; D gene uncertain. CDR3 length: 13 residues. Per germline, CDR1 SEHNR and CDR2 FQNEAQ (reference sequence). Trimming removed 5 bases at V and 4 bases at J, with 11 bases between. The CDR3 DNA reads as TGTGCCAGCAGCACGGGGTCTAGCACTGAAGCTTTCTTT. This codes for CASSTGSSTEAFF.

The chain links TRBV28 to TRBJ2-6, with D possibly being TRBD2 (6 bases). V dropped 5 bases and J dropped 2 bases, with 16 bases sitting between them. Germline V gene data show CDR1 as MDHEN and CDR2 as SYDVKM. CDR3 length: 17 residues. In nucleotides, the CDR3 is TGTGCCAGCAGTCCCCGTCAAATAGCGGCTGGGGCCAACGTCCTGACTTTC. Protein product: CASSPRQIAAGANVLTF.

The chain employs TRBV14 and TRBJ1-1, with 8 bases fitting TRBD1. The CDR3 runs 13 residues. V lost 3 bases and J lost 11; bases outside the gene matches: 8. Germline values: CDR1 SGHDN, CDR2 FVKESK. CDR3 bases: TGTGCCAGCAGCCACGCAGGGGGCGGTGCGGCTTTCTTT. This sequence encodes CASSHAGGGAAFF.

V and J are TRBV7-2 and TRBJ1-5, with TRBD1 matching 10 bases. Germline values: CDR1 SGHTA, CDR2 FQGNSA. The J segment lost 7 bases and the V segment lost 5 bases, leaving 11 bases of the junction unmatched. This CDR3 spans 16 amino acids. The DNA of the CDR3 is TGTGCCAGCAGCCGCCGCCCGGGACAGGGGAACCAGCCCCAGCATTTT. Protein sequence: CASSRRPGQGNQPQHF.

This chain links TRBV15 with TRBJ2-7; TRBD1 agrees at 7 bases. V was pared by 3 bases and J by 2 bases, with 10 bases of the junction left unmatched. Germline values: CDR1 LNHNV, CDR2 YYDKDF (reference sequence). CDR3 size: 16 residues. CDR3 bases: TGTGCCACCAGCAGTGAGAACAGGGGAGTGGCCTACGAGCAGTACTTC. Its protein is CATSSENRGVAYEQYF.

This chain joins TRBV5-4 and TRBJ1-1; D remains ambiguous. The CDR3 covers 14 residues. With 4 bases removed from V and 4 bases from J, the gap between germline ends came to 14 bases. Germline-derived CDR1 and CDR2 are SGHNT and YYREEE (reference sequence). The CDR3 bases are TGTGCCAGCAGCAATCAGGCCTATGGCACTGAAGCTTTCTTT. Its protein product is CASSNQAYGTEAFF. Combining the CDR3 with reference TRBV5-4 and TRBJ1-1 gives the whole variable domain ETGVTQSPTHLIKTRGQQVTLRCSSQSGHNTVSWYQQALGQGPQFIFQYYREEENGRGNFPPRFSGLQFPNYSSELNVNALELDDSALYLCASSNQAYGTEAFFGQGTRLTVV.

This clone was counted once. V is TRBV28 and J is TRBJ1-3; D gene uncertain. This CDR3 spans 17 amino acids. Germline V gene lookup returns CDR1 MDHEN and CDR2 SYDVKM. V lost 6 bases to trimming and J lost 0 bases, with 18 bases between them. The CDR3 reads CASSSTGLPSSGNTIYF. CDR3 nucleotides: TGTGCCAGCAGCTCTACCGGACTGCCTTCCTCTGGAAACACCATATATTTT.

This rearrangement joins TRBV28 to TRBJ2-1; 7 nucleotides match TRBD1. The V and J ends lost 6 bases and 1 base, in that order; junction bases with no gene match: 6. Germline CDR1 MDHEN, CDR2 SYDVKM. The CDR3 length is 15 residues. CDR3 in amino acids: CASSPGTDSYNEQFF. The CDR3 coding sequence is TGTGCCAGCAGCCCCGGGACAGATTCCTACAATGAGCAGTTCTTC.

The chain has TRBV28 and TRBJ1-2, with D tentatively TRBD1 (5 bases). The V and J ends lost 1 base and 8 bases respectively, with 11 bases between them. The CDR3 runs to 13 residues. Germline lookup yields CDR1 MDHEN and CDR2 SYDVKM. Written as DNA, the CDR3 is TGTGCCAGCAGTTTATACGGGGGTGCCGGCTACACCTTC. Its translation: CASSLYGGAGYTF.

V and J are TRBV15 and TRBJ2-3, with 8 bases fitting TRBD2. The CDR3 runs 16 residues. Germline V gene data show CDR1 as LNHNV and CDR2 as YYDKDF (reference sequence). The ends lost 3 bases at V and 5 bases at J; junction bases unmatched: 10. The chain's CDR3 is CATSRAFGSGVDTQYF. The DNA of the CDR3 is TGTGCCACCAGCAGGGCCTTCGGTAGCGGGGTAGATACGCAGTATTTT. The full variable domain, rest sourced from reference TRBV15 and TRBJ2-3, is DAMVIQNPRYQVTQFGKPVTLSCSQTLNHNVMYWYQQKSSQAPKLLFHYYDKDFNNEADTPDNFQSRRPNTSFCFLDIRSPGLGDTAMYLCATSRAFGSGVDTQYFGPGTRLTVL.

This chain joins TRBV7-9 and TRBJ1-4, with D perhaps matching TRBD1 (5 bases). CDR1 is SEHNR and CDR2 is FQNEAQ in the germline V gene (reference sequence). The CDR3 has 14 amino acids. Trimming stripped 2 bases from V and 3 bases from J, with 7 bases between. The CDR3 bases are TGTGCCAGCAGCTTACAGGGTCCTAATGAAAAACTGTTTTTT. Its protein product is CASSLQGPNEKLFF.